The 8 T cell receptor beta chains in this list originate from one sample, sequenced in a study of cytomegalovirus exposure and HLA in healthy donors. A multiplex PCR was run with 60 Vbeta primers and 13 Jbeta primers. TCRdb's copy holds only in-frame clones and misses some; the assay was immunoSEQ multiplex PCR. The sample includes over 50,000 clones, approximately 83% of them seen just once. Sequencing input: PBMCs. Receptors originate from a man between 35 and 55 years old in good health and CMV-seronegative.

In its sample, this clone was seen once. The chain uses TRBV7-9 and TRBJ2-2, with unresolved D. Germline V gene data show CDR1 as SEHNR and CDR2 as FQNEAQ (reference sequence). Trimming stripped 1 base from V and 1 base from J, with 10 bases between. This CDR3 is built from 16 residues. The chain's CDR3 is CASSLVSAGNTGELFF. In DNA form, the CDR3 reads TGTGCCAGCAGCTTAGTGTCGGCAGGGAACACCGGGGAGCTGTTTTTT.

V is TRBV6-6 and J is TRBJ1-1; weak D call: TRBD1 (5 bases). Germline-derived CDR1 and CDR2 are MNHNY and SVGAGI (reference sequence). This CDR3 has 16 amino acids. With 5 bases removed from V and 1 base from J, the gap between germline ends came to 17 bases. The CDR3 DNA sequence: TGTGCCAGCAGTAGAGGACACGCAAGCAGGAACACTGAAGCTTTCTTT. It codes for CASSRGHASRNTEAFF.

This sequence joins TRBV10-3 and TRBJ1-2, with TRBD1 as a possible D gene (6 bases). CDR3 size: 14 residues. Between the trimmed V and J ends, which lost 3 bases and 2 bases, there was a span of 10 bases. Germline V lookup: CDR1 ENHRY, CDR2 SYGVKD. The CDR3 bases are TGTGCCATCAGTGATCAGGGGACGAACTATGGCTACACCTTC. Its protein is CAISDQGTNYGYTF.

The rearrangement links TRBV5-6 to TRBJ2-7; TRBD2 agrees at 8 bases. Trimming cost V 1 base and J 1 base; bases outside gene matches: 4. This CDR3 has 15 amino acids. The germline gives CDR1 SGHDT, CDR2 YYEEEE. The CDR3 here is CASSLRLARSYEQYF. CDR3 in DNA: TGTGCCAGCAGCTTGAGACTAGCGCGTTCCTACGAGCAGTACTTC.

This clone was counted a single time. This chain links TRBV2 with TRBJ2-4, with 9 bases that match TRBD1. Germline-derived CDR1 and CDR2 are SNHLY and FYNNEI. This CDR3 spans 15 amino acids. V was clipped by 6 bases and J by 3 bases; unmatched bases: 6. In DNA form, the CDR3 reads TGTGCCAGCAGCACCGGACAGGGGTTCAAAAACATTCAGTACTTC. Protein: CASSTGQGFKNIQYF.

The chain is built from TRBV6-5 and TRBJ1-1; 8 bases agree with TRBD1. This CDR3 is built from 13 residues. Germline CDR1 reads MNHEY; CDR2 reads SVGAGI. V dropped 7 bases and J dropped 7; count of bases not matched to a gene: 8. CDR3 residues: CASTGTGMLEAFF. The CDR3 DNA reads as TGTGCCAGCACTGGGACAGGAATGCTTGAAGCTTTCTTT.

The genes are TRBV7-2 and TRBJ2-1, with a weak D call TRBD1 (5 bases). CDR3 size: 16 residues. The V gene's germline CDR1 is SGHTA and CDR2 FQGNSA. The V end lost 2 bases, the J end lost 0 bases, and 11 bases lay between the germline ends. Written as DNA, the CDR3 is TGTGCCAGCAGCTTATGGGGCAGGAGCTCCTACAATGAGCAGTTCTTC. Protein sequence: CASSLWGRSSYNEQFF.

The V gene is TRBV6-5, the J gene TRBJ1-5, with 7 positions matching TRBD1. Germline V CDR1 and CDR2: MNHEY, SVGAGI. This CDR3 is 15 amino acids long. V trimming: 0 bases; J trimming: 2 bases; junction bases outside the gene matches: 1. The CDR3 nucleotides are TGTGCCAGCAGTTACTCCCAGGGGGGCAATCAGCCCCAGCATTTT. This sequence encodes CASSYSQGGNQPQHF.